These 28 T cell receptor beta chains came from one sample sequenced in a study of cytomegalovirus exposure and HLA in healthy donors. PCR used 60 Vbeta primers and 13 Jbeta primers. Clones were read by immunoSEQ multiplex PCR, and TCRdb kept only the in-frame ones, dropping some. The table lists 130,000 or so clones. The sample taken for sequencing was PBMCs. The receptors originated from a woman aged 40 to 50 in good health and CMV-seropositive.

This sequence joins TRBV28 and TRBJ2-7, with TRBD2 as a possible D gene (7 bases). Between the trimmed V and J ends, which lost 3 bases and 2 bases, there was a span of 14 bases. CDR3 length: 15 amino acids. Germline V gene data show CDR1 as MDHEN and CDR2 as SYDVKM. The CDR3 region is CASSFRGAVAYEQYF. The CDR3 DNA is TGTGCCAGCAGTTTTCGGGGGGCGGTGGCCTACGAGCAGTACTTC.

This chain uses TRBV11-3 with TRBJ2-1; TRBD2 might be the D (5 bases). Trimming left V 5 bases short and J 9 bases short, with 14 bases between. CDR1 and CDR2 from the germline V gene are SGHNT and YENEEA. The CDR3 extends over 13 amino acids. CDR3 amino acids: CASSTGILAEQFF. The DNA for the CDR3 is TGTGCCAGCAGCACCGGGATTTTGGCTGAGCAGTTCTTC. Combining the CDR3 with reference TRBV11-3 and TRBJ2-1 gives the whole variable domain EAGVVQSPRYKIIEKKQPVAFWCNPISGHNTLYWYLQNLGQGPELLIRYENEEAVDDSQLPKDRFSAERLKGVDSTLKIQPAELGDSAVYLCASSTGILAEQFFGPGTRLTVL.

The chain has TRBV12-2 and TRBJ2-5; TRBD1 was called by the table and not checked on the DNA. The end of the DNA is better explained by TRBJ2-7, so the J call may be wrong. TRBV12-2 is given as a pseudogene. The CDR3 sequence is 15 residues long. CDR3 region: CASRPQATKTYEQYF. The DNA of the CDR3 is TGTGCAAGTCGCCCCCAGGCCACGAAAACCTACGAGCAGTACTTC.

This chain connects TRBV6-5 to TRBJ1-1, with D unresolved. Trimming took 5 bases from V and 1 from J, leaving 14 bases between them. Germline V gene lookup returns CDR1 MNHEY and CDR2 SVGAGI. The CDR3 runs to 15 residues. The CDR3 sequence is CASSHGWHQNTEAFF. The CDR3 DNA follows: TGTGCCAGCAGTCACGGGTGGCACCAGAACACTGAAGCTTTCTTT.

The V call is TRBV11-2, the J call TRBJ2-7, with a possible D match to TRBD1 (6 bases). The CDR3 spans 13 residues. V was trimmed by 4 bases and J by 0 bases, leaving 7 bases between them. Germline assignment: CDR1 SGHAT and CDR2 FQNNGV. The CDR3 DNA follows: TGTGCCAGCAGCTACAGGGTCTCCTACGAGCAGTACTTC. Translation gives CASSYRVSYEQYF.

This chain joins TRBV2 and TRBJ2-2; the match to TRBD1 covers 8 bases. Per the germline V gene, CDR1 is SNHLY and CDR2 is FYNNEI. The trim removed 9 bases at V and 1 base at J, leaving 4 bases unmatched. The CDR3 length is 14 residues. The CDR3 region has the DNA TGTGCCAGTAGACAGGGGAGGAACACCGGGGAGCTGTTTTTT. Translated, it gives CASRQGRNTGELFF.

This chain links TRBV5-1 with TRBJ2-7, with 8 bases that match TRBD1. V gave up 0 bases and J gave up 7 bases; unmatched junction bases: 9. Germline values: CDR1 SGHRS, CDR2 YFSETQ. The CDR3 sequence is 15 residues long. CDR3 bases: TGCGCCAGCAGCTTGGGAGACAGGGGAAGGGGGGAGCAGTACTTC. Translation gives CASSLGDRGRGEQYF.

The chain couples TRBV27 to TRBJ1-5, with a tentative D call TRBD1 (5 bases). This CDR3 contains 13 residues. Trimming cost V 3 bases and J 2 bases, with 5 bases left between them. Germline loops: CDR1 MNHEY, CDR2 SMNVEV (reference sequence). The CDR3 bases are TGTGCCAGCAGTTTCAGGGGCAATCAGCCCCAGCATTTT. This codes for CASSFRGNQPQHF.

The gene calls are TRBV19 and TRBJ1-1, with no clear D. Germline-derived CDR1 and CDR2 are LNHDA and SQIVND (reference sequence). This CDR3 is 11 amino acids long. Deletions cut 10 bases from V and 1 base from J, with 7 bases between. For the CDR3, the DNA is TGTGCCACCTATAGGAACACTGAAGCTTTCTTT. Translation: CATYRNTEAFF.

The chain joins TRBV7-9 to TRBJ2-5, with D possibly TRBD2 on 6 matching bases. The length of the CDR3 is 14 residues. Trimming took 4 bases from V and 4 from J, leaving 13 bases between them. The germline V gene encodes CDR1 SEHNR and CDR2 FQNEAQ (reference sequence). The CDR3, as DNA: TGTGCCAGCAGCTCATCCGGGACTCCAGAGACCCAGTACTTC. This codes for CASSSSGTPETQYF. Full variable domain (remainder filled in from reference TRBV7-9 and TRBJ2-5): DTGVSQNPRHKITKRGQNVTFRCDPISEHNRLYWYRQTLGQGPEFLTYFQNEAQLEKSRLLSDRFSAERPKGSFSTLEIQRTEQGDSAMYLCASSSSGTPETQYFGPGTRLLVL.

As concerns this clone: Distinct nucleotide sequences in the sample also encode this CDR3. The V and J genes are TRBV9 and TRBJ2-3, with D unclear. V lost 4 bases and J lost 2, with 5 bases in between. The CDR3 contains 12 residues. The germline V gene has CDR1 SGDLS and CDR2 YYNGEE. CDR3 in DNA: TGTGCCAGCAGCCCCCACACAGATACGCAGTATTTT. This codes for CASSPHTDTQYF.

V is TRBV7-2 and J is TRBJ1-3; 8 positions agree with TRBD1. The CDR3 is made up of 15 amino acids. Germline loops: CDR1 SGHTA, CDR2 FQGNSA. Unmatched junction bases numbered 2, after V lost 2 bases and J lost 2 bases. Here the CDR3 DNA reads TGTGCCAGCAGCTTACAGGGGGCCCCTGGAAACACCATATATTTT. Protein sequence: CASSLQGAPGNTIYF.

The V call is TRBV7-2, the J call TRBJ2-7, with 9 bases matching TRBD2. Germline lookup yields CDR1 SGHTA and CDR2 FQGNSA. With V trimmed by 0 bases and J by 0 bases, 9 bases remained unmatched. The CDR3 extends over 18 amino acids. In DNA form, the CDR3 reads TGTGCCAGCAGCTTAGCCATCAAGGGACTAGCCTCCTCCTACGAGCAGTACTTC. Residues: CASSLAIKGLASSYEQYF.

The chain couples TRBV28 to TRBJ2-2; 10 bases line up with TRBD2. CDR1 and CDR2 from the germline V gene are MDHEN and SYDVKM. The CDR3 contains 16 residues. J gave up 5 bases and V 5 bases, and 8 bases lay outside the gene matches. In nucleotides, the CDR3 is TGTGCCAGCAGTCCGCCTAGCGGGAGCTTTACCGGGGAGCTGTTTTTT. Amino acid sequence: CASSPPSGSFTGELFF. The full variable domain, completed using reference TRBV28 and TRBJ2-2, is DVKVTQSSRYLVKRTGEKVFLECVQDMDHENMFWYRQDPGLGLRLIYFSYDVKMKEKGDIPEGYSVSREKKERFSLILESASTNQTSMYLCASSPPSGSFTGELFFGEGSRLTVL.

The rearrangement links TRBV2 to TRBJ2-1; no firm D call. This CDR3 has 12 amino acids. Germline V gene lookup returns CDR1 SNHLY and CDR2 FYNNEI. V was cut by 2 bases and J by 9 bases, with 8 bases left in between. The DNA of the CDR3 is TGTGCCAGCAGTGAACTACTCGTTGAGCAGTTCTTC. Translating it yields CASSELLVEQFF.

The chain couples TRBV28 to TRBJ2-7; 10 bases are shared with TRBD1. CDR3 size: 15 residues. Germline-derived CDR1 and CDR2 are MDHEN and SYDVKM. J was trimmed by 2 bases and V by 1 base; bases with no gene match: 2. The CDR3 is CASSLSTGGAYEQYF. Written as DNA, the CDR3 is TGTGCCAGCAGTTTATCGACAGGGGGCGCCTACGAGCAGTACTTC.

This sequence joins TRBV29-1 and TRBJ2-3, with unresolved D. The germline gives CDR1 SQVTM, CDR2 ANQGSEA. Trimming pared 1 base from V and 1 base from J, leaving 9 bases between. The CDR3 loop spans 14 amino acids. The CDR3 region is CSVEGLRGTDTQYF. The CDR3 DNA is TGCAGCGTTGAAGGGCTCCGGGGCACAGATACGCAGTATTTT.

This sequence joins TRBV4-3 and TRBJ1-2, with D tentatively TRBD1 (6 bases). Trimming left V 4 bases short and J 4 bases short, with 16 bases between. There are 15 residues in the CDR3. Germline loops: CDR1 LGHNA, CDR2 YSLEER. The CDR3 reads CASSPSDRSFYGYTF. CDR3 nucleotide sequence: TGCGCCAGCAGCCCCTCGGACAGATCCTTCTATGGCTACACCTTC.

V usage is TRBV4-1 and J usage is TRBJ2-3; no reliable D call. In germline, CDR1 is MGHRA, CDR2 YSYEKL. Trimming stripped 0 bases from V and 11 bases from J, with 6 bases between. CDR3 length: 11 amino acids. CDR3 protein: CASSQDQVQYF. CDR3 sequence (DNA): TGCGCCAGCAGCCAAGATCAGGTGCAGTATTTT.

This chain's CDR3 is CSARERKPAFF. CDR3 nucleotide sequence: TGCAGTGCTAGAGAGAGGAAGCCGGCTTTCTTT. The chain carries TRBV20-1 and TRBJ1-1; D unresolved. The CDR3 sequence is 11 residues long. Trimming took off 0 bases at V and 11 bases at J, with 10 bases between the two ends. Germline CDR1 reads DFQATT; CDR2 reads SNEGSKA (reference sequence).

This chain links TRBV7-3 with TRBJ2-1, with 8 nucleotides matching TRBD1. The germline V gene has CDR1 SGHTA and CDR2 FQGTGA. The CDR3 length is 16 residues. V lost 5 bases, J lost 6 bases, and 12 bases stayed unmatched. CDR3 in DNA: TGTGCCAGCAGCCCCAACGGACAGGGCCTTGGCAATGAGCAGTTCTTC. Residues: CASSPNGQGLGNEQFF.

The V and J genes are TRBV11-3 and TRBJ2-1; D is unclear. V lost 0 bases and J lost 0, with 3 bases in between. CDR3 length: 14 amino acids. Looked up from germline, CDR1 is SGHNT and CDR2 is YENEEA. The CDR3 DNA sequence: TGTGCCAGCAGCTTAGACAGCTCCTACAATGAGCAGTTCTTC. Translation gives CASSLDSSYNEQFF.

Written as DNA, the CDR3 is TGTCCACAGGTCATAACCAAAAACATTCAGTACTTC. Amino acid sequence: CPQVITKNIQYF. The chain combines TRBV28 with TRBJ2-4, with D possibly being TRBD1 (5 bases). CDR1 is MDHEN and CDR2 is SYDVKM in the germline V gene. There are 12 residues in the CDR3. Based on the CDR3 plus reference TRBV28 and TRBJ2-4, the full variable domain is DVKVTQSSRYLVKRTGEKVFLECVQDMDHENMFWYRQDPGLGLRLIYFSYDVKMKEKGDIPEGYSVSREKKERFSLILESASTNQTSMYLCPQVITKNIQYFGAGTRLSVL.

The gene calls are TRBV7-9 and TRBJ2-7, with D possibly being TRBD2 (6 bases). Germline V CDR1 and CDR2: SEHNR, FQNEAQ (reference sequence). With 3 bases removed from V and 2 bases from J, the gap between germline ends came to 20 bases. The CDR3 consists of 17 residues. CDR3 nucleotide sequence: TGTGCCAGCAGCTTTTCGGGGTTGGGGCGGGGTACCTACGAGCAGTACTTC. Its protein is CASSFSGLGRGTYEQYF.

This chain uses TRBV7-2 with TRBJ2-5; 7 bases align to TRBD1. CDR3 length: 15 amino acids. V lost 4 bases, J lost 2 bases, and 7 bases stayed unmatched. Germline lookup yields CDR1 SGHTA and CDR2 FQGNSA. The CDR3 here is CASSSPGQHQETQYF. For the CDR3, the DNA is TGTGCCAGCAGCTCCCCGGGACAGCATCAAGAGACCCAGTACTTC.

This chain uses TRBV7-9 with TRBJ2-5; D call uncertain. Germline V CDR1 and CDR2: SEHNR, FQNEAQ (reference sequence). The CDR3 loop spans 17 amino acids. Trimming took off 0 bases at V and 1 base at J, with 15 bases between the two ends. The CDR3 sequence: CASSLARSNSPQETQYF. In nucleotides, the CDR3 is TGTGCCAGCAGCTTAGCTCGGTCTAATAGCCCCCAAGAGACCCAGTACTTC.

V usage is TRBV19 and J usage is TRBJ2-2; 7 nucleotides line up with TRBD2. The V gene end was trimmed by 9 bases and the J gene end by 0 bases; junction bases not matched to a gene: 4. CDR1 is LNHDA, CDR2 SQIVND, per germline (reference sequence). This CDR3 is 14 amino acids long. The CDR3 reads CASQGLANTGELFF. The CDR3 DNA sequence: TGTGCCAGCCAAGGACTAGCGAACACCGGGGAGCTGTTTTTT.

The gene calls are TRBV10-3 and TRBJ2-3, with 13 bases identical to TRBD2. Germline V lookup: CDR1 ENHRY, CDR2 SYGVKD. With V trimmed by 2 bases and J by 2 bases, 1 base remained unmatched. This CDR3 has 16 residues. The CDR3 loop is CAISEGLAGATDTQYF. CDR3 nucleotide sequence: TGTGCCATCAGTGAGGGACTAGCGGGAGCCACAGATACGCAGTATTTT.